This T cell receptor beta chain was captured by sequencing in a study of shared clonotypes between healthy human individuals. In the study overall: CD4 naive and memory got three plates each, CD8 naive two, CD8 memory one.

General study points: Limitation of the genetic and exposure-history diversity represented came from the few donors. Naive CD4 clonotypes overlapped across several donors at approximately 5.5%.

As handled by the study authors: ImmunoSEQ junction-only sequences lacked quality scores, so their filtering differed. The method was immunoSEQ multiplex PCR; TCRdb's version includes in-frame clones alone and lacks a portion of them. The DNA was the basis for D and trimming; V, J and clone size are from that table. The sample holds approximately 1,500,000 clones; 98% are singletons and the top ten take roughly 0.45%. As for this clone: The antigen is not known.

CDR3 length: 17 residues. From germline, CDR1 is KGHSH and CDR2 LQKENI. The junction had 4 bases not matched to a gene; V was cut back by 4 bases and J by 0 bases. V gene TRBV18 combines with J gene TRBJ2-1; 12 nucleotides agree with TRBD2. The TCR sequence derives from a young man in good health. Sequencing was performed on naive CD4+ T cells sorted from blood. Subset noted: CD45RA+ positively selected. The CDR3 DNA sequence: TGTGCCAGCTCACGTGGACTAGCGGGAAGCTCCTACAATGAGCAGTTCTTC. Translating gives CASSRGLAGSSYNEQFF.